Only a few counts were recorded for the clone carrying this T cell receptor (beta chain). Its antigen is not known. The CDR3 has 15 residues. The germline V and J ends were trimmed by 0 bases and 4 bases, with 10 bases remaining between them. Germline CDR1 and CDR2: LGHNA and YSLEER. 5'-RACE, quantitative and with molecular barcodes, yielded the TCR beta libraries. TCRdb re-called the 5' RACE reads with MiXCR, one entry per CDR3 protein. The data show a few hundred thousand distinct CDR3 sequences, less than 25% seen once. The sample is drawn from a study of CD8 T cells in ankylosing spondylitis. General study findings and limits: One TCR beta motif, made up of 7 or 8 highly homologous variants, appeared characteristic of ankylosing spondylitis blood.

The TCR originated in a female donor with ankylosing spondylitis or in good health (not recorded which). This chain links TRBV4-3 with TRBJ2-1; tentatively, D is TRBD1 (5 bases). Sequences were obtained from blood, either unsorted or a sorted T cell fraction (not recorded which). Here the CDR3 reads CASSQDAQGYNEQFF. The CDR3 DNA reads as TGCGCCAGCAGCCAAGATGCCCAGGGTTACAATGAGCAGTTCTTC.